These T cell receptor beta chains were read from a single sample in a study of cytomegalovirus exposure and HLA in healthy donors. This table comes from immunoSEQ multiplex PCR, and its TCRdb copy is limited to in-frame clones, with some not included. Of about 120,000 clones listed, around 60% are singletons. Sequencing input: PBMCs. The receptor source for this set is a man aged 35-49 years in good health and CMV-seropositive. Each CDR3 is given with its conserved first and last residue. Fields, in order: clone size, D gene, J gene, V gene, CDR3 protein, CDR3 DNA. The D gene is left open where the match is weak. Clone size appears in some rows only: once, few, many, or a class for an expanded clone.

few	TRBD1	TRBJ1-4	TRBV6-6	CASTYQGAGEKLFF	TGTGCCAGCACCTACCAGGGGGCAGGTGAAAAACTGTTTTTT
few	TRBD2	TRBJ2-3	TRBV9	CASSVDGSGTDTQYF	TGTGCCAGCAGCGTAGATGGTAGCGGGACAGATACGCAGTATTTT
few	TRBD1	TRBJ2-5	TRBV7-3	CASSLTRDSQETQYF	TGTGCCAGCAGCTTAACCCGGGACAGCCAAGAGACCCAGTACTTC
NA	NA	TRBJ2-5	TRBV21-1	CASSKAYRASLCQETQYF	TGTGCCAGCAGCAAAGCGTATCGAGCTTCTCTTTGCCAAGAGACCCAGTACTTC
NA	NA	TRBJ2-7	TRBV7-2	CASSPGSAGSYEQYF	TGTGCCAGCAGCCCAGGTAGCGCGGGAAGCTACGAGCAGTACTTC
NA	NA	TRBJ1-5	TRBV4-1	CASSPSLGQGLQPQHF	TGCGCCAGCAGCCCCAGCCTGGGCCAGGGGCTTCAGCCCCAGCATTTT
few	NA	TRBJ2-1	TRBV19	CASSFGQYEQFF	TGTGCCAGTAGTTTTGGACAGTATGAGCAGTTCTTC
few	TRBD1	TRBJ2-5	TRBV5-1	CASSLAGTGARPETQYF	TGCGCCAGCAGCTTGGCCGGGACAGGGGCTCGCCCAGAGACCCAGTACTTC
NA	NA	TRBJ1-4	TRBV5-4	CASSSARTGVEKLFF	TGTGCCAGCAGCTCCGCGCGGACGGGGGTGGAAAAACTGTTTTTT
NA	TRBD1	TRBJ1-1	TRBV28	CASSPPTGGRNTEAFF	TGTGCCAGCAGTCCGCCCACAGGGGGCCGGAACACTGAAGCTTTCTTT
NA	NA	TRBJ1-2	TRBV30	CAWSALETHTF	TGTGCCTGGAGTGCATTGGAGACCCACACCTTC
few	TRBD1	TRBJ1-2	TRBV15	CATSRNWTGKYRSFVYTF	TGTGCCACCAGCCGGAATTGGACAGGGAAATACCGTAGTTTTGTCTACACCTTC
NA	NA	TRBJ1-2	TRBV29-1	CSVGGRGGRGYTF	TGCAGCGTTGGGGGACGGGGGGGGCGAGGCTACACCTTC
NA	NA	TRBJ1-2	TRBV6-5	CASSRTVVHGYTF	TGTGCCAGCAGTCGGACAGTAGTGCATGGCTACACCTTC
NA	NA	TRBJ2-1	TRBV6-5	CASSYGPSVNEQFF	TGTGCCAGCAGTTACGGCCCCAGCGTCAATGAGCAGTTCTTC
few	NA	TRBJ1-1	TRBV5-4	CASSLEGTLNTEAFF	TGTGCCAGCAGCTTGGAGGGGACATTAAACACTGAAGCTTTCTTT
NA	NA	TRBJ2-1	TRBV5-4	CASSWFQRVSYNEQFF	TGTGCCAGCAGCTGGTTCCAGCGGGTCTCCTACAATGAGCAGTTCTTC
NA	NA	TRBJ2-3	TRBV7-9	CASSFLTDTQYF	TGTGCCAGCAGCTTCTTGACAGATACGCAGTATTTT
few	TRBD2	TRBJ2-3	TRBV5-1	CASSVTGTSVSSDTQYF	TGCGCCAGCAGCGTGACCGGGACTAGCGTATCGTCAGATACGCAGTATTTT
NA	NA	TRBJ2-1	TRBV5-1	CASSSSRQTLPNGQFF	TGCGCCAGCAGCTCATCCCGACAGACACTTCCCAATGGGCAGTTCTTC
NA	TRBD1	TRBJ2-6	TRBV5-6	CASSLWGQGTGANVLTF	TGTGCCAGCAGCTTGTGGGGACAGGGTACTGGGGCCAACGTCCTGACTTTC
NA	NA	TRBJ1-1	TRBV20-1	CSAAHEAFF	TGCAGTGCCGCACATGAAGCTTTCTTT
NA	NA	TRBJ2-2	TRBV12-5	CASGLGMNTGELFF	TGTGCTAGTGGTCTCGGGATGAACACCGGGGAGCTGTTTTTT
NA	TRBD1	TRBJ2-7	TRBV19	CASSIVGGTGFYEQYF	TGTGCCAGTAGTATAGTGGGCGGGACAGGGTTCTACGAGCAGTACTTC
NA	TRBD2	TRBJ2-1	TRBV2	CASSGVLAGHNEQFF	TGTGCCAGCAGTGGGGTCCTAGCGGGGCACAATGAGCAGTTCTTC
NA	TRBD1	TRBJ2-2	TRBV27	CASRGDRGKGWGTGELFF	TGTGCCAGCAGAGGGGACAGGGGGAAAGGTTGGGGCACCGGGGAGCTGTTTTTT
NA	NA	TRBJ2-7	TRBV6-1	CASSVLGQGDEQYF	TGTGCCAGCAGTGTTCTAGGGCAAGGGGACGAGCAGTACTTC
NA	TRBD1	TRBJ2-4	TRBV19	CASSRQGAGGKNIQYF	TGTGCCAGTAGTCGGCAGGGGGCGGGCGGAAAAAACATTCAGTACTTC
NA	NA	TRBJ1-4	TRBV4-3	CASSQALDRIENLTF	TGCGCCAGCAGCCAAGCCCTCGACAGAATTGAAAACCTGACATTT
NA	TRBD1	TRBJ1-2	TRBV2	CASSLGQGYYGYTF	TGTGCCAGCAGCTTGGGACAGGGTTACTATGGCTACACCTTC
once	NA	TRBJ2-7	TRBV29-1	CSVTQTNYEQYF	TGCAGCGTTACACAGACTAACTACGAGCAGTACTTC
NA	NA	TRBJ2-7	TRBV2	CASNTDYSYEQYF	TGTGCCAGCAATACAGACTACTCCTACGAGCAGTACTTC
NA	NA	TRBJ1-5	TRBV5-3	CARSLWTVKNQPQHF	TGTGCCAGAAGCCTCTGGACAGTTAAAAATCAGCCCCAGCATTTT
NA	NA	TRBJ1-2	TRBV27	CASSLYTNYGYTF	TGTGCCAGCAGTTTATACACAAACTATGGCTACACCTTC
NA	TRBD1	TRBJ2-5	TRBV7-2	CASSPGQGTETQYF	TGTGCCAGCAGCCCGGGACAGGGGACGGAGACCCAGTACTTC